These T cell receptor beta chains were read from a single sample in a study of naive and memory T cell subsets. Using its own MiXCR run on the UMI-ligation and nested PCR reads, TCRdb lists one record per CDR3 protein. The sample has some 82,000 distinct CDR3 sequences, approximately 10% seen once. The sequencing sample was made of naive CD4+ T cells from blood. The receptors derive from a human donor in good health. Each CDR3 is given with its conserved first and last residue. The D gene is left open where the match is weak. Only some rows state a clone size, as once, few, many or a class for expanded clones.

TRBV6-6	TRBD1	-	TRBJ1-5	CASRGDRYSNQPQHF	TGTGCCAGCAGGGGGGACAGGTATAGCAATCAGCCCCAGCATTTT
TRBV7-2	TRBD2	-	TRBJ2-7	CASSPIAGNTYEQYF	TGTGCCAGCAGCCCCATAGCGGGAAACACCTACGAGCAGTACTTC
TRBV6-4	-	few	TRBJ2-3	CASSEGLSTDTQYF	TGTGCCAGCAGTGAGGGACTTTCCACAGATACGCAGTATTTT
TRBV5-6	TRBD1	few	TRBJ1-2	CASSLGDRVGYGYTF	TGTGCCAGCAGCTTGGGGGACAGGGTTGGCTATGGCTACACCTTC
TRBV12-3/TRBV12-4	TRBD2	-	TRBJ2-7	CASSFRGVSYEQYF	TGTGCCAGCAGTTTTCGGGGGGTTTCCTACGAGCAGTACTTC
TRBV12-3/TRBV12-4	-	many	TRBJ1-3	CASSFGPEYSGNTIYF	TGTGCCAGCAGTTTTGGGCCCGAGTACTCTGGAAACACCATATATTTT
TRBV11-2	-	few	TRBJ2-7	CASSRQGLGEQYF	TGTGCCAGCAGTCGACAGGGACTCGGCGAGCAGTACTTC
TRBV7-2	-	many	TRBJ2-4	CASSSFGQLVENIQYF	TGTGCCAGCAGCTCCTTCGGCCAGCTGGTGGAAAACATTCAGTACTTC
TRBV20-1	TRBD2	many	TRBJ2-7	CSASPGRGGTEQYF	TGCAGTGCTAGCCCGGGACGGGGGGGGACCGAGCAGTACTTC
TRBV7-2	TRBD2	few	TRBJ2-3	CASSPVSGGPADTQYF	TGTGCCAGCAGCCCCGTATCGGGGGGGCCGGCAGATACGCAGTATTTT
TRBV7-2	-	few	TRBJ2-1	CASSLALGGHPYNEQFF	TGTGCCAGCAGCTTAGCCTTGGGAGGTCACCCATACAATGAGCAGTTCTTC
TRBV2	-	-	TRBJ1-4	CASSGTLRGEKLFF	TGTGCCAGCAGTGGGACGCTAAGAGGTGAAAAACTGTTTTTT
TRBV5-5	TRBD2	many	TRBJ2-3	CASSLVVGGGAVNTQYF	TGTGCCAGCAGCTTGGTCGTGGGCGGGGGGGCCGTGAATACGCAGTATTTT
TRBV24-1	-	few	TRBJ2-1	CATSDRTYNEQFF	TGTGCCACCAGTGATCGGACCTACAATGAGCAGTTCTTC
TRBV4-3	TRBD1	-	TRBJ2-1	CASSQTRTGGRLGYNEQFF	TGCGCCAGCAGCCAGACGAGGACAGGGGGTAGGTTAGGCTACAATGAGCAGTTCTTC
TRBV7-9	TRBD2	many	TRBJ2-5	CASRGTTYQETQYF	TGTGCCAGCAGGGGGACTACGTACCAAGAGACCCAGTACTTC
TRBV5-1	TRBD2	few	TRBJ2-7	CASSLVVGGSLEQYF	TGCGCCAGCAGCTTGGTTGTGGGAGGGAGTCTCGAGCAGTACTTC
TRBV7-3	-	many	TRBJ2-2	CASSLGGTANTGELFF	TGTGCCAGCAGCTTAGGCGGGACCGCGAACACCGGGGAGCTGTTTTTT
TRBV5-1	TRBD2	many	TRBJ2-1	CASSLVAGGSYNEQFF	TGCGCCAGCAGCTTGGTGGCGGGAGGGTCGTACAATGAGCAGTTCTTC
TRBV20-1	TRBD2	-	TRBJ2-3	CSAPSGRARDTQYF	TGCAGTGCTCCTAGCGGGAGGGCGCGGGATACGCAGTATTTT
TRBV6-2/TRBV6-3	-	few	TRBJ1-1	CASSLGPANTEAFF	TGTGCCAGCAGTCTCGGCCCCGCGAACACTGAAGCTTTCTTT
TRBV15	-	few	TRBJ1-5	CATSRGKSIDQPQHF	TGTGCCACCAGCAGAGGCAAATCAATTGATCAGCCCCAGCATTTT
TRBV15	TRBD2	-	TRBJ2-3	CATSRKKGLAVDTQYF	TGTGCCACCAGCAGGAAGAAGGGACTAGCGGTAGATACGCAGTATTTT
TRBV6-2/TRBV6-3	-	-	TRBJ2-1	CASSSARGTSSYNEQFF	TGTGCCAGCAGTTCGGCCAGGGGAACGAGCTCCTACAATGAGCAGTTCTTC
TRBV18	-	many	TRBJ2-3	CASSSGGSSTDTQYF	TGTGCCAGCTCATCTGGGGGCTCTAGCACAGATACGCAGTATTTT
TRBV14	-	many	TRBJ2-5	CASSQARFQETQYF	TGTGCCAGCAGCCAGGCCCGTTTCCAAGAGACCCAGTACTTC
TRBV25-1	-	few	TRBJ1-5	CASSDSHGGTNQPQHF	TGTGCCAGCAGTGACTCCCATGGGGGGACGAATCAGCCCCAGCATTTT
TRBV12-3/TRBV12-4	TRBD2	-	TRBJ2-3	CASTLGLAGEDTQYF	TGTGCCAGCACCTTAGGACTAGCGGGCGAAGATACGCAGTATTTT
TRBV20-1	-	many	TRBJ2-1	CSASRVNEQFF	TGCAGTGCAAGCAGGGTAAATGAGCAGTTCTTC
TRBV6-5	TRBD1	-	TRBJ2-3	CASSLSGTGGKDTQYF	TGTGCCAGCAGTTTGTCCGGGACAGGGGGCAAAGATACGCAGTATTTT
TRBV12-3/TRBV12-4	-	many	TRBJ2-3	CASSLSGRPDTQYF	TGTGCCAGCAGTTTATCGGGTCGGCCAGATACGCAGTATTTT
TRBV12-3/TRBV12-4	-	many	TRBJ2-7	CASTKDGYEQYF	TGTGCCAGCACCAAGGACGGCTACGAGCAGTACTTC
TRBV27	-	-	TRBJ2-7	CASSTGRSNFHEQYF	TGTGCCAGCAGTACAGGACGGAGCAATTTCCACGAGCAGTACTTC
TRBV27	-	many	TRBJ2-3	CASSPPTWRSSTDTQYF	TGTGCCAGCAGTCCCCCTACGTGGCGGAGCAGCACAGATACGCAGTATTTT
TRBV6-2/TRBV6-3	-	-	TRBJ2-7	CASASGPQYFEQYF	TGTGCCAGCGCGTCTGGACCACAATACTTCGAGCAGTACTTC
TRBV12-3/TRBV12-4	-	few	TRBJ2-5	CASSLATGTQYF	TGTGCCAGCAGTTTAGCGACCGGGACCCAGTACTTC
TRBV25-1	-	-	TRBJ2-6	CASGGGGRTPYSGANVLTF	TGTGCCAGCGGGGGAGGGGGGCGGACCCCCTACTCTGGGGCCAACGTCCTGACTTTC
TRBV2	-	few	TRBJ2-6	CASNSQLSGANVLTF	TGTGCCAGCAATTCCCAACTGTCTGGGGCCAACGTCCTGACTTTC
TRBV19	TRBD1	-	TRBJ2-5	CASSKGQGIETQYF	TGTGCCAGTAGTAAAGGACAGGGAATAGAGACCCAGTACTTC
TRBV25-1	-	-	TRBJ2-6	CASSEVPGLSGANVLTF	TGTGCCAGCAGTGAAGTCCCGGGCCTCTCTGGGGCCAACGTCCTGACTTTC
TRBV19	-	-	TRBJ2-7	CASSIRERYEQYF	TGTGCCAGTAGTATCCGGGAGCGATACGAGCAGTACTTC
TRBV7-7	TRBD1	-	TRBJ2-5	CASSVTQGAVETQYF	TGTGCCAGCAGCGTCACACAGGGGGCCGTGGAGACCCAGTACTTC
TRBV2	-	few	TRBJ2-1	CASRAGPYNEQFF	TGTGCCAGCAGGGCCGGGCCCTACAATGAGCAGTTCTTC
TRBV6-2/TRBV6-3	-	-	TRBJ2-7	CASSYRTSGTEQYF	TGTGCCAGCAGTTACCGAACAAGTGGCACCGAGCAGTACTTC
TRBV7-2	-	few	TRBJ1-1	CASSLEGGRENTEAFF	TGTGCCAGCAGCTTAGAGGGGGGCAGGGAGAACACTGAAGCTTTCTTT
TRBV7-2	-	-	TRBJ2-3	CASSLYGSLSTDTQYF	TGTGCCAGCAGCTTGTACGGGAGCCTTAGCACAGATACGCAGTATTTT
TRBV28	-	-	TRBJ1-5	CASGHGRLGNQPQHF	TGTGCCAGCGGTCACGGACGACTGGGCAATCAGCCCCAGCATTTT
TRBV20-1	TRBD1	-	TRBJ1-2	CSVLGQGALANYGYTF	TGCAGTGTGCTGGGACAGGGGGCGCTGGCTAACTATGGCTACACCTTC
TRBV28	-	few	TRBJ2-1	CASSLSGAGGRDEQFF	TGTGCCAGCAGTTTATCCGGGGCAGGTGGTAGGGATGAGCAGTTCTTC